A selection of T cell receptor beta chains follows, all from one sample in a study of Graves' ophthalmopathy and Graves' hyperthyroidism. MiXCR was run by TCRdb on the multiplex PCR reads, yielding one entry per CDR3 protein. The table has approximately 160,000 distinct CDR3 sequences, roughly two fifths seen once. Input material: peripheral blood. The receptors stem from a man aged 25 to 40 with Graves' ophthalmopathy. Each CDR3 is given with its conserved first and last residue.

V gene,CDR3 length,J gene,CDR3 protein
TRBV6-5,14,TRBJ1-5,CASRGRACNQPQHF
TRBV6-1,13,TRBJ1-2,CASSRTGWDGYTF
TRBV6-5,15,TRBJ1-1,CASSSRRQFGPEAFF
TRBV27,15,TRBJ2-7,CASRQQGSFDYEQYF
TRBV6-1,12,TRBJ1-1,CASKRRNAEAFF
TRBV6-5,16,TRBJ2-4,CASSSPGQGSKNIQYF
TRBV11-2,15,TRBJ2-7,CASSSPGRTLYEQYF
TRBV28,12,TRBJ2-5,CASSSLGATQYF
TRBV12-3/TRBV12-4,15,TRBJ1-1,CASSLLEFRGTEAFF
TRBV7-2,16,TRBJ2-7,CASSLARSLLGNEQYF
TRBV6-1,14,TRBJ2-7,CASSSSGTQYEQYF
TRBV2,14,TRBJ2-7,CASSGASNRYEQYF
TRBV6-5,11,TRBJ1-1,CASTKGGWAFF
TRBV6-2/TRBV6-3,17,TRBJ1-1,CASRGRFRGRSNTEAFF
TRBV30,15,TRBJ1-1,CAWTGGKGASTEAFF